This TCR beta chain was captured by sequencing in a study of tumor-infiltrating lymphocytes in localized non-small cell lung cancer. Trimming removed 3 bases from V and 5 bases from J, with 10 bases in between. This CDR3 has 13 amino acids. Germline values: CDR1 SNHLY, CDR2 FYNNEI. Data came from immunoSEQ multiplex PCR; TCRdb stores just in-frame clones and leaves some out. The repertoire holds about 13,000 clones, 68% seen once, with less than 10% in the top ten. Input material: uninvolved lung tissue not adjacent to the tumor. The sequence derives from a human donor with non-small cell lung cancer. The chain uses TRBV2 and TRBJ2-5; a possible D gene is TRBD2 (7 bases). CDR3 sequence (DNA): TGTGCCAGCAGTGACAGGGGAGGGGAGACCCAGTACTTC. Its translation is CASSDRGGETQYF.